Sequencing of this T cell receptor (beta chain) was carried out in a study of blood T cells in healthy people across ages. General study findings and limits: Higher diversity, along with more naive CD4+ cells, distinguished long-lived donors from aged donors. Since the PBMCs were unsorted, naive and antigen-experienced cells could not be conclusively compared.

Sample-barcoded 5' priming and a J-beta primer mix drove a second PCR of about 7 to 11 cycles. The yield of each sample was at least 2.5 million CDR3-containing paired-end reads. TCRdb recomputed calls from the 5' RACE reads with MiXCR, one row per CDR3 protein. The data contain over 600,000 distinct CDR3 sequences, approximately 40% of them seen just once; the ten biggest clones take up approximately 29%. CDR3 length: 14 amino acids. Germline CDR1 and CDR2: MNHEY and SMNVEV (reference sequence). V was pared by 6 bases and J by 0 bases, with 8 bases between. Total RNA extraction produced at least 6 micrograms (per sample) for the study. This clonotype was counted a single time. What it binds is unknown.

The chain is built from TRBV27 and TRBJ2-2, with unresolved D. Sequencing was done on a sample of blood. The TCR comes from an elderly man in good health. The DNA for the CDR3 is TGTGCCAGCAGATCGGGCGCGAACACCGGGGAGCTGTTTTTT. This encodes CASRSGANTGELFF.